A selection of T cell receptor beta chains follows, all from one sample in a study of blood T cell repertoires in COVID-19. Generated by immunoSEQ multiplex PCR, the TCRdb table keeps only in-frame clones and is missing some. This table has 35,000 to 45,000 clones, about nine tenths appearing once. The sequenced sample consisted of peripheral blood. The receptors were sampled from a human donor in a cohort sampled during active COVID-19. Both conserved end residues are part of each CDR3.

v_gene: TRBV12-3/TRBV12-4
CDR3aa: CASSLGHLETQYF

v_gene: TRBV2
CDR3aa: CATSPRRDRAGLAGGQEQFF

v_gene: TRBV11-2
CDR3aa: CASSEFRVPGVQETQYF

v_gene: TRBV6-2/TRBV6-3
CDR3aa: CASSYSYGYYTYEQYF

v_gene: TRBV2
CDR3aa: CASSVAYTDTQYF

v_gene: TRBV11-2
CDR3aa: CASSLEGLGTNEQFF

v_gene: TRBV6-2/TRBV6-3
CDR3aa: CASSSWTGGTDTQYF

v_gene: TRBV18
CDR3aa: CASSPFEQGNNSPLHF

v_gene: TRBV6-5
CDR3aa: CASSTRQGSIAEAFF

v_gene: TRBV4-2
CDR3aa: CASSQGGAQGNTQYF

v_gene: TRBV25-1
CDR3aa: CASSERTGGAWQFF

v_gene: TRBV20-1
CDR3aa: CSARADYGYTF

v_gene: TRBV4-2
CDR3aa: CASSRGLSATNEKLFF

v_gene: TRBV9
CDR3aa: CASSFERTRSGGRFQQYF

v_gene: TRBV18
CDR3aa: CASSPPSGNYGYTF

v_gene: TRBV5-8
CDR3aa: CASSSLQGYEQYF

v_gene: TRBV5-1
CDR3aa: CASSLGGQGTTNEKLFF

v_gene: TRBV9
CDR3aa: CASSAWTGGGTGADTQYF

v_gene: TRBV7-2
CDR3aa: CASSPRQGSHEQYF

v_gene: TRBV2
CDR3aa: CATTREQGMNTEAFF

v_gene: TRBV3-1/TRBV3-2
CDR3aa: CASSQGPDSYEQYF

v_gene: TRBV30
CDR3aa: CAWSVSGSVRETQYF

v_gene: TRBV7-3
CDR3aa: CASSPLGGPQPEGGYTF

v_gene: TRBV2
CDR3aa: CASRRRGEQFF

v_gene: TRBV7-2
CDR3aa: CASSLSPDRAEKLFF

v_gene: TRBV7-2
CDR3aa: CASSLVENTEAFF

v_gene: TRBV4-1
CDR3aa: CASSQVWGPDTQYF

v_gene: TRBV7-9
CDR3aa: CASSDRVRATNEKLFF

v_gene: TRBV6-5
CDR3aa: CASSYSQRDEQFF

v_gene: TRBV7-3
CDR3aa: CASSDGTANGYTF

v_gene: TRBV11-3
CDR3aa: CASRIPGQETYEQYF

v_gene: TRBV19
CDR3aa: CASGQGPSYNEQFF

v_gene: TRBV9
CDR3aa: CASSAGQGTGELFF

v_gene: TRBV27
CDR3aa: CASSFGDRGNEQYF

v_gene: TRBV2
CDR3aa: CASSVLPGQAISYEQYF

v_gene: TRBV2
CDR3aa: CASSDRDRAITEAFF

v_gene: TRBV28
CDR3aa: CASSLYGGVYEQYF

v_gene: TRBV24-1
CDR3aa: CATSDAGPRQYF

v_gene: TRBV18
CDR3aa: CASSPPSGGTSYEQYF

v_gene: TRBV4-3
CDR3aa: CASSQEGTGTSTDTQYF

v_gene: TRBV12-3/TRBV12-4
CDR3aa: CASSPFYYEQYF

v_gene: TRBV27
CDR3aa: CASSLKGANNSPLHF

v_gene: TRBV2
CDR3aa: CATKLSQETQYF

v_gene: TRBV5-5
CDR3aa: CASSLVVRNTEAFF

v_gene: TRBV10-3
CDR3aa: CAISPGQGNYGYTF

v_gene: TRBV5-4
CDR3aa: CASSPDSNYGYTF

v_gene: TRBV28
CDR3aa: CASSPPAHF

v_gene: TRBV2
CDR3aa: CASSVLAGGHNEQFF

v_gene: TRBV4-3
CDR3aa: CASSQGHSNQPQHF

v_gene: TRBV11-2
CDR3aa: CASSLGSGGPYNEQFF

v_gene: TRBV7-3
CDR3aa: CASSLSMNTEAFF

v_gene: TRBV5-1
CDR3aa: CASSPLGTGAFYEQYF

v_gene: TRBV6-5
CDR3aa: CASSYSHSSSYEQYF

v_gene: TRBV4-2
CDR3aa: CASSLAGDRVDYNEQFF